The 22 T cell receptor beta chains below were found in one sample sequenced in a study of blood T cell repertoires in COVID-19. Method: immunoSEQ multiplex PCR; TCRdb's copy keeps in-frame clones and lacks some. Of about 260,000 clones listed, about 87% are singletons. The sequencing input was PBMCs or T cells enriched from blood (not recorded which). The receptor set was obtained from a woman between 35 and 50 years old with acute COVID-19.

The rearrangement links TRBV13 to TRBJ1-6; tentative D call: TRBD1 (5 bases). The CDR3 runs 14 residues. Trimming stripped 5 bases from V and 9 bases from J, with 14 bases between. The V gene's germline CDR1 is PRHDT and CDR2 FYEKMQ (reference sequence). The CDR3 loop reads CASSTRQTLSPLHF. CDR3 coding DNA: TGTGCCAGCAGCACCCGACAGACCCTTTCACCCCTCCACTTT.

V usage is TRBV10-3 and J usage is TRBJ1-2; TRBD1 matches 9 bases. The CDR3 length is 12 residues. Germline V gives CDR1 ENHRY, CDR2 SYGVKD. V shed 4 bases and J 8 bases; nucleotides not matched to a gene: 2. The CDR3 here is CAISGDRVGYTF. DNA of the CDR3: TGTGCCATCAGTGGGGACAGGGTGGGCTACACCTTC.

The V and J genes are TRBV10-3 and TRBJ2-3, with D perhaps TRBD2 (5 bases). Germline CDR1 and CDR2: ENHRY and SYGVKD. The CDR3 consists of 13 residues. The V end lost 3 bases, the J end lost 4 bases, and 8 bases lay between the germline ends. The CDR3 region is CAISDGVADTQYF. The DNA of the CDR3 is TGTGCCATCAGTGACGGGGTTGCAGATACGCAGTATTTT.

This sequence joins TRBV10-3 and TRBJ1-2; D might be TRBD1 (5 bases). V lost 6 bases and J 7 bases, leaving 21 bases between the germline ends. Germline CDR1 is ENHRY and CDR2 is SYGVKD. The CDR3 extends over 15 amino acids. The CDR3 nucleotides read TGTGCCATCAGAGCCCCGGGGGGGGGAAATGGTGGCTACACCTTC. Its translation is CAIRAPGGGNGGYTF.

This chain uses TRBV18 with TRBJ2-1; 12 positions agree with TRBD2. Unmatched junction bases numbered 2, after V lost 3 bases and J lost 5 bases. From germline, CDR1 is KGHSH and CDR2 LQKENI. The CDR3 sequence is 15 residues long. The CDR3 region has the DNA TGTGCCAGCTCACCCCGACTAGCGGGAGACAATGAGCAGTTCTTC. This gives the protein CASSPRLAGDNEQFF.

This chain joins TRBV5-6 and TRBJ2-7; D possibly corresponds to TRBD2 (6 bases). The germline gives CDR1 SGHDT, CDR2 YYEEEE. This CDR3 spans 14 amino acids. Between the trimmed V and J ends, which lost 1 base and 3 bases, there was a span of 11 bases. The CDR3 sequence is CASSLWGLSYEQYV. The DNA for the CDR3 is TGTGCCAGCAGCTTGTGGGGACTTAGCTACGAGCAGTACGTC.

This chain uses TRBV5-5 with TRBJ1-1; 7 nucleotides match TRBD1. The CDR3 has 19 residues. The germline V gene encodes CDR1 SGHKS and CDR2 YYEKEE (reference sequence). J gave up 1 base and V 1 base, and 16 bases lay outside the gene matches. In DNA form, the CDR3 reads TGTGCCAGCAGCTTGAGTCCACCCTTTAGACAGGGAAAGAACACTGAAGCTTTCTTT. It translates to CASSLSPPFRQGKNTEAFF.

The chain uses TRBV18 and TRBJ2-5; TRBD2 aligns across 7 bases. This CDR3 is 17 amino acids long. Unmatched junction bases numbered 13, after V lost 1 base and J lost 5 bases. The V gene's germline CDR1 is KGHSH and CDR2 LQKENI. Here the CDR3 DNA reads TGTGCCAGCTCACCACGGGGAAGACTAGCATTCAGGGAGACCCAGTACTTC. This codes for CASSPRGRLAFRETQYF.

The V call is TRBV10-3, the J call TRBJ2-1; 15 nucleotides align to TRBD2. The CDR3 has 18 residues. J lost 7 bases, V lost 0 bases, and 7 bases had no gene match. Germline V gene lookup returns CDR1 ENHRY and CDR2 SYGVKD. DNA for the CDR3: TGTGCCATCAGTGAGTCCCTGGGACTAGCGGGAGGACGGAATGAGCAGTTCTTC. This translates into CAISESLGLAGGRNEQFF.

The rearrangement joins TRBV7-9 to TRBJ2-7; D ambiguous. Germline V gene sequence: CDR1 SEHNR, CDR2 FQNEAQ (reference sequence). The CDR3 loop spans 14 amino acids. V was trimmed by 0 bases and J by 5 bases, leaving 11 bases between them. The CDR3 is CASSLAQDSDEQYF. For the CDR3, the DNA is TGTGCCAGCAGCTTAGCCCAAGACTCGGACGAGCAGTACTTC.

The chain links TRBV30 to TRBJ2-7; a weak D match, TRBD1 (5 bases). Deletions cut 5 bases from V and 5 bases from J, with 13 bases between. The CDR3 covers 12 residues. CDR1 is GTSNPN, CDR2 SVGIG, per germline (reference sequence). The chain's CDR3 is CAWAVWGDEQYF. The CDR3 coding sequence is TGTGCCTGGGCAGTTTGGGGCGACGAGCAGTACTTC. Full variable domain (rest looked up from reference TRBV30 and TRBJ2-7): SQTIHQWPATLVQPVGSPLSLECTVEGTSNPNLYWYRQAAGRGLQLLFYSVGIGQISSEVPQNLSASRPQDRQFILSSKKLLLSDSGFYLCAWAVWGDEQYFGPGTRLTVT.

The V call is TRBV15, the J call TRBJ2-1, with TRBD2 matching over 10 bases. The germline gives CDR1 LNHNV, CDR2 YYDKDF (reference sequence). The CDR3 spans 17 residues. The ends lost 3 bases at V and 0 bases at J; junction bases unmatched: 5. The CDR3 region is CATSSTSGVSSYNEQFF. CDR3 DNA: TGTGCCACCAGCAGCACTAGCGGGGTGAGCTCCTACAATGAGCAGTTCTTC. The full variable domain, with the rest looked up from reference TRBV15 and TRBJ2-1, is DAMVIQNPRYQVTQFGKPVTLSCSQTLNHNVMYWYQQKSSQAPKLLFHYYDKDFNNEADTPDNFQSRRPNTSFCFLDIRSPGLGDTAMYLCATSSTSGVSSYNEQFFGPGTRLTVL.

The chain uses TRBV19 and TRBJ2-1, with 9 bases matching TRBD2. The CDR3 has 15 amino acids. V shed 7 bases and J 2 bases; nucleotides not matched to a gene: 6. The germline V gene encodes CDR1 LNHDA and CDR2 SQIVND (reference sequence). The CDR3 here is CASTNSGGAYNEQFF. The CDR3 DNA reads TGTGCCAGTACCAATAGCGGGGGAGCCTACAATGAGCAGTTCTTC.

This sequence joins TRBV2 and TRBJ2-7; a possible D gene is TRBD2 (5 bases). The V gene lost 6 bases and the J gene lost 1 base, with 13 bases spanning the gap. CDR3 length: 14 amino acids. CDR1 and CDR2 from the germline V gene are SNHLY and FYNNEI. The CDR3 region has the DNA TGTGCCAGCAGGAGGGCTACCGAGTCCTACGAGCAGTACTTC. Residues: CASRRATESYEQYF.

V usage is TRBV15 and J usage is TRBJ1-1; 12 bases fit TRBD1. CDR1 and CDR2 (germline): LNHNV, YYDKDF (reference sequence). This CDR3 comprises 15 residues. The trim removed 5 bases at V and 5 bases at J, leaving 6 bases unmatched. The CDR3 DNA reads TGTGCCACCAGCGGGGACAGGGGGCTTGTGACTGAAGCTTTCTTT. Protein product: CATSGDRGLVTEAFF.

The chain uses TRBV11-2 and TRBJ1-3; no firm D call. This CDR3 contains 14 residues. Deletions cut 8 bases from V and 4 bases from J, with 15 bases between. CDR1 SGHAT and CDR2 FQNNGV come from the germline V gene. The CDR3 nucleotides are TGTGCCAGCGCAACCAACGGGAGGGGAAACACCATATATTTT. This translates into CASATNGRGNTIYF.

This chain uses TRBV6-2 or TRBV6-3 with TRBJ2-1; D is unclear. The V end lost 6 bases, the J end lost 3 bases, and 9 bases lay between the germline ends. Germline loops: CDR1 MNHEY, CDR2 SVGEGT. The CDR3 length is 13 residues. The CDR3 region is CASSPDNYNEQFF. Here the CDR3 DNA reads TGTGCCAGCAGCCCTGACAACTACAATGAGCAGTTCTTC.

The chain carries TRBV6-5 and TRBJ1-5; a possible D gene is TRBD1 (5 bases). The CDR3 contains 16 residues. Germline V gene lookup returns CDR1 MNHEY and CDR2 SVGAGI. V lost 2 bases and J lost 4, with 15 bases in between. CDR3 sequence reads: CASSYRIRGGNQPQHF. Here the CDR3 DNA reads TGTGCCAGCAGTTACCGAATACGGGGGGGGAATCAGCCCCAGCATTTT.

This clone occurred once. This chain uses TRBV28 with TRBJ1-4; 7 bases are a match to TRBD1. V was pared by 6 bases and J by 8 bases, with 9 bases of the junction left unmatched. The CDR3 runs to 14 residues. The V gene's germline CDR1 is MDHEN and CDR2 SYDVKM. The CDR3 protein is CASSSGQGGEKLFF. The CDR3 coding sequence is TGTGCCAGCAGCTCGGGGCAGGGGGGCGAAAAACTGTTTTTT.

The chain uses TRBV28 and TRBJ2-2; 9 bases match TRBD1. V trimming: 2 bases; J trimming: 5 bases; junction bases outside the gene matches: 3. CDR3 length equals 15 residues. Germline V gene data show CDR1 as MDHEN and CDR2 as SYDVKM. For the CDR3, the DNA is TGTGCCAGCAGTTTAGGGACAGGGCGTACCGGGGAGCTGTTTTTT. It is translated as CASSLGTGRTGELFF.

In this sample, this clone turned up once. CDR3 DNA: TGTGCCAGCAGCTTAGGCGTACTAGCGGGAGCCTACAATGAGCAGTTCTTC. This codes for CASSLGVLAGAYNEQFF. The chain links TRBV11-3 to TRBJ2-1, with 11 bases fitting TRBD2. Trimming at V came to 1 base and at J to 2 bases, leaving 4 bases not matched to a gene. The CDR3 runs 17 residues. Germline V gives CDR1 SGHNT, CDR2 YENEEA.

This clone showed up just once. This chain joins TRBV11-3 and TRBJ2-3; weak D call: TRBD2 (6 bases). The CDR3 loop spans 13 amino acids. Germline CDR1 SGHNT, CDR2 YENEEA. Trimming stripped 4 bases from V and 6 bases from J, with 11 bases between. The DNA of the CDR3 is TGTGCCAGCAGCTCACGGGAGAGGGATACGCAGTATTTT. This encodes CASSSRERDTQYF.